The 5 T cell receptor beta chains below come from one sample, sequenced in a study of metastatic and nonmetastatic thyroid tumors. MiXCR reprocessed the PCR reads for TCRdb. The profile shows about 45,000 clones, about 4% of them singletons. All patients reached thyroid surgery having received no treatment beforehand. Sequencing input: blood. Every receptor here comes from a female donor with papillary thyroid cancer or a benign thyroid nodule (not recorded which). Some clones in this sample may be carry-over from other donors' samples.

This clone appeared many times. This sequence joins TRBV10-3 and TRBJ1-3; D not resolved. Germline assignment: CDR1 ENHRY and CDR2 SYGVKD. This CDR3 has 14 amino acids. The V end lost 0 bases, the J end lost 2 bases, and 5 bases lay between the germline ends. The DNA for the CDR3 is TGTGCCATCAGTGAGTCGTCGGCTGGAAACACCATATATTTT. As protein: CAISESSAGNTIYF.

The gene calls are TRBV15 and TRBJ2-7; 9 bases are shared with TRBD1. CDR1 and CDR2 from the germline V gene are LNHNV and YYDKDF (reference sequence). J was trimmed by 3 bases and V by 9 bases; bases with no gene match: 6. This CDR3 has 13 residues. The CDR3 loop reads CATGTGLNYEQYF. The CDR3 DNA sequence: TGTGCCACTGGGACAGGGTTAAACTACGAGCAGTACTTC.

This clone was seen many times. The rearrangement uses TRBV10-2 and TRBJ2-7, with 9 bases lining up with TRBD2. Germline V gene sequence: CDR1 WSHSY, CDR2 SAAADI. Trimming removed 0 bases from V and 0 bases from J; junction bases left unmatched: 9. CDR3 size: 18 residues. The CDR3 sequence: CASSESIIAGASSYEQYF. CDR3 in DNA: TGCGCCAGCAGTGAGTCCATCATAGCGGGAGCATCCTCCTACGAGCAGTACTTC.

This chain uses TRBV6-1 with TRBJ2-1; 8 positions agree with TRBD1. J was trimmed by 6 bases and V by 2 bases; bases with no gene match: 21. The CDR3 has 20 amino acids. Germline V gives CDR1 MNHNS, CDR2 SASEGT. CDR3 sequence (DNA): TGTGCCAGCAGTGAATCGGTAGGACAGGGAGCGTTCGTATCCATCAATGAGCAGTTCTTC. It codes for CASSESVGQGAFVSINEQFF.

This clone appeared a few times. This chain connects TRBV6-2 or TRBV6-3 to TRBJ2-6, with D possibly matching TRBD2 (6 bases). The CDR3 is 12 residues long. From germline, CDR1 is MNHEY and CDR2 SVGEGT. V lost 4 bases and J lost 12, with 10 bases in between. This CDR3 reads CASSSEGVVLTF. The CDR3 DNA reads TGTGCCAGCAGTTCGGAGGGAGTCGTCCTGACTTTC.